This TCR beta chain stems from a study of blood T cell repertoires in COVID-19. There are 16 residues in the CDR3. Germline V gene sequence: CDR1 MDHEN, CDR2 SYDVKM. Germline trimming cut 2 bases from V and 7 bases from J; bases unmatched to any gene: 13. Original data processing: By means of reference gene primer amplification, nucleated cell counts were estimated. Produced via immunoSEQ multiplex PCR; TCRdb's table is partial and in-frame only. For V, J and clone size, that table is used; D and trimming come from the DNA. The repertoire has under 250,000 clones, roughly 82% of them found once; the top ten carry about 5.4%.

The rearrangement links TRBV28 to TRBJ1-2; 7 bases line up with TRBD1. Sequenced material: peripheral blood. This TCR was sampled from a woman over 75 with COVID-19, enrolled during active disease. This CDR3 reads CASSLTGAGGFFGYTF. Here the CDR3 DNA reads TGTGCCAGCAGTTTAACAGGGGCAGGGGGGTTTTTTGGCTACACCTTC.